These 18 T cell receptor beta chains were sequenced from one sample in a study of blood T cell repertoires in COVID-19 (TCRdb year 2020). The library was built by means of the immunoSEQ multiplex PCR assay. TCRdb retrieved this table from immuneACCESS and kept in-frame rearrangements only. Not all clones are present; in checked studies, unresolved V genes account for under half, and no reason is known for the remainder. Within this sample are about 88,000 clones, with around nine tenths of them counted one time only. The ten largest clones add up to 2.9% of the sample. The specimen was peripheral blood. The receptor source for this set is a woman of 80 years or more with acute or convalescent COVID-19.

The rearrangement joins TRBV14 to TRBJ1-5; TRBD1 aligns across 8 bases. CDR1 is SGHDN, CDR2 FVKESK, per germline. The V and J ends lost 5 bases and 7 bases, in that order; junction bases with no gene match: 1. The CDR3 runs 12 residues. The CDR3 here is CASSNRGQPQHF. DNA for the CDR3: TGTGCCAGCAGCAACAGGGGGCAGCCCCAGCATTTT.

The CDR3 loop reads CASSSGALGYEQYF. CDR3 in DNA: TGTGCCAGCAGCTCAGGTGCTTTAGGCTACGAGCAGTACTTC. The V and J genes are TRBV28 and TRBJ2-7, with no clear D. Germline V gene lookup returns CDR1 MDHEN and CDR2 SYDVKM. Trimming stripped 6 bases from V and 3 bases from J, with 15 bases between. The CDR3 runs to 14 residues.

This rearrangement joins TRBV7-2 to TRBJ1-5; 7 bases match TRBD1. Germline assignment: CDR1 SGHTA and CDR2 FQGNSA. The trim removed 5 bases at V and 5 bases at J, leaving 6 bases unmatched. CDR3 length equals 14 residues. The chain's CDR3 is CASSHRQGDQPQHF. CDR3 in DNA: TGTGCCAGCAGCCACAGACAGGGAGATCAGCCCCAGCATTTT.

CDR3 nucleotides: TGTGCCAGCATAGCTTCAGGGATATTTCTGAACACTGAAGCTTTCTTT. This translates into CASIASGIFLNTEAFF. This chain links TRBV2 with TRBJ1-1; D might be TRBD1 (5 bases). The germline V and J ends were trimmed by 7 bases and 0 bases, with 18 bases remaining between them. The CDR3 covers 16 residues. Germline-derived CDR1 and CDR2 are SNHLY and FYNNEI. Using reference TRBV2 and TRBJ1-1 for the parts outside the CDR3, the full variable domain is EPEVTQTPSHQVTQMGQEVILRCVPISNHLYFYWYRQILGQKVEFLVSFYNNEISEKSEIFDDQFSVERPDGSNFTLKIRSTKLEDSAMYFCASIASGIFLNTEAFFGQGTRLTVV.

V gene TRBV7-8 combines with J gene TRBJ2-7; 7 bases align to TRBD2. J lost 10 bases, V lost 0 bases, and 9 bases had no gene match. This CDR3 is 14 amino acids long. Germline V CDR1 and CDR2: SGHVS, FQNEAQ. The CDR3 DNA reads as TGTGCCAGCAGCTTAGCGCAGCGGGGAAACCGACAGTACTTC. It specifies CASSLAQRGNRQYF.

The chain has TRBV19 and TRBJ2-5, with 7 positions matching TRBD1. This CDR3 contains 15 residues. Trimming removed 6 bases from V and 3 bases from J; junction bases left unmatched: 10. Looked up from germline, CDR1 is LNHDA and CDR2 is SQIVND (reference sequence). Here the CDR3 reads CASSADRDGKETQYF. The CDR3 DNA follows: TGTGCCAGTAGCGCCGACAGGGATGGAAAAGAGACCCAGTACTTC.

CDR3 loop: CAITTGNSYEQYF. CDR3 in DNA: TGTGCCATCACAACAGGCAACTCCTACGAGCAGTACTTC. J is TRBJ2-7 and V is TRBV10-3; possibly TRBD1 for D (5 bases). V was clipped by 7 bases and J by 0 bases, with 10 bases between them. Germline CDR1 is ENHRY and CDR2 is SYGVKD. This CDR3 contains 13 residues.

The chain links TRBV6-6 to TRBJ1-2; tentative D call: TRBD1 (6 bases). CDR1 and CDR2 (germline): MNHNY, SVGAGI (reference sequence). V dropped 5 bases and J dropped 1 base, with 14 bases sitting between them. CDR3 length equals 15 residues. The CDR3 bases are TGTGCCAGCAGTGGGCGGGCAGGGGTTAACTATGGCTACACCTTC. Amino acid sequence: CASSGRAGVNYGYTF.

The chain has TRBV6-5 and TRBJ2-2, with 8 positions matching TRBD1. The trim removed 6 bases at V and 6 bases at J, leaving 6 bases unmatched. The CDR3 contains 14 residues. Germline values: CDR1 MNHEY, CDR2 SVGAGI. Here the CDR3 reads CASSHDRGSGELFF. The CDR3 DNA follows: TGTGCCAGCAGCCATGACAGGGGATCCGGGGAGCTGTTTTTT.

V gene TRBV4-2 combines with J gene TRBJ2-5, with TRBD2 identical over 14 bases. There are 19 residues in the CDR3. In germline, CDR1 is LGHNA, CDR2 YNFKEQ. V was clipped by 0 bases and J by 6 bases; unmatched bases: 12. CDR3 loop: CASSQDSTSGRAGEKTQYF. The CDR3 region has the DNA TGTGCCAGCAGCCAAGATTCGACTAGCGGGAGGGCCGGGGAAAAGACCCAGTACTTC.

The chain is built from TRBV7-2 and TRBJ2-5; D possibly corresponds to TRBD2 (6 bases). The CDR3 sequence is 12 residues long. V gave up 8 bases and J gave up 4 bases, with 11 bases separating them. The germline V gene has CDR1 SGHTA and CDR2 FQGNSA. The CDR3 DNA is TGTGCCAGCGGTCTGGGGGGAGAGACCCAGTACTTC. This encodes CASGLGGETQYF.

The chain couples TRBV7-3 to TRBJ2-3, with 13 bases matching TRBD2. V shed 5 bases, J shed 6 bases, and the junction held 8 bases outside the gene matches. Per the germline V gene, CDR1 is SGHTA and CDR2 is FQGTGA. This CDR3 comprises 16 residues. CDR3 loop: CASSALAGGERDTQYF. The CDR3 bases are TGTGCCAGCAGCGCACTAGCGGGAGGGGAACGGGATACGCAGTATTTT.

V and J are TRBV6-2 or TRBV6-3 and TRBJ2-3, with 9 bases that match TRBD1. CDR1 MNHEY and CDR2 SVGEGT come from the germline V gene. There are 19 residues in the CDR3. The V and J ends lost 2 bases and 4 bases, in that order; junction bases with no gene match: 16. The CDR3 DNA reads TGTGCCAGCAGTTACACGCAAACCCCCGGGACAGGGTGGTCAGATACGCAGTATTTT. This gives the protein CASSYTQTPGTGWSDTQYF.

V is TRBV2 and J is TRBJ1-1; TRBD1 agrees at 8 bases. V dropped 4 bases and J dropped 5; count of bases not matched to a gene: 9. The CDR3 consists of 15 residues. Germline V gene data show CDR1 as SNHLY and CDR2 as FYNNEI. The CDR3 is CASSARTGRGTEAFF. CDR3 bases: TGTGCCAGCAGTGCCCGGACAGGGAGAGGTACTGAAGCTTTCTTT.

Only one count was recorded for this clone. The chain links TRBV4-1 to TRBJ1-2, with a tentative D call TRBD1 (6 bases). V was pared by 2 bases and J by 5 bases, with 15 bases between. This CDR3 comprises 15 residues. Looked up from germline, CDR1 is MGHRA and CDR2 is YSYEKL. The CDR3 DNA is TGCGCCAGCAGCCAACTCCAGGGGCGCCCGTATGGCTACACCTTC. It codes for CASSQLQGRPYGYTF.

A single count supports this clone. The J gene is TRBJ1-6, the V gene TRBV19; no firm D call. Trimming took 4 bases from V and 11 from J, leaving 9 bases between them. Germline values: CDR1 LNHDA, CDR2 SQIVND (reference sequence). The length of the CDR3 is 12 residues. CDR3 bases: TGTGCCAGTAGTAGCGGTATTGCACCCCTCCACTTT. Its translation: CASSSGIAPLHF.

The V call is TRBV11-2, the J call TRBJ1-2; 8 bases are a match to TRBD1. This CDR3 comprises 14 residues. Losses at the gene ends were 5 bases for V and 2 bases for J; bases not matched to a gene: 4. CDR1 and CDR2 from the germline V gene are SGHAT and FQNNGV. DNA of the CDR3: TGTGCCAGCAGCCCCGGGACAGGCAACTATGGCTACACCTTC. It yields the protein CASSPGTGNYGYTF. The full variable domain, rest sourced from reference TRBV11-2 and TRBJ1-2, is EAGVAQSPRYKIIEKRQSVAFWCNPISGHATLYWYQQILGQGPKLLIQFQNNGVVDDSQLPKDRFSAERLKGVDSTLKIQPAKLEDSAVYLCASSPGTGNYGYTFGSGTRLTVV.

J is TRBJ1-6 and V is TRBV19; 7 positions match TRBD1. V was clipped by 3 bases and J by 6 bases; unmatched bases: 2. Germline V gene data show CDR1 as LNHDA and CDR2 as SQIVND (reference sequence). The CDR3 has 14 amino acids. Written as DNA, the CDR3 is TGTGCCAGTAGTATGAGGGACAGTAATTCACCCCTCCACTTT. Protein sequence: CASSMRDSNSPLHF.